The 17 T cell receptor beta chains reported below all come from one sample, sequenced in a study of identifying expanded T cells in peripheral blood. Method: immunoSEQ multiplex PCR; TCRdb's copy keeps in-frame clones and lacks some. Seen here are around 66,000 clones, over 75% observed once, and the top ten hold about 4.5%. The sequencing sample was made of blood. The receptors were gathered from a person aged 18 to 75 in good health.

The genes are TRBV11-3 and TRBJ1-1; 8 bases line up with TRBD1. Germline CDR1 is SGHNT and CDR2 is YENEEA. There are 14 residues in the CDR3. Germline trimming cut 4 bases from V and 4 bases from J; bases unmatched to any gene: 5. The CDR3 bases are TGTGCCAGCAGCTACGGACAGGGTAGCACTGAAGCTTTCTTT. Its protein is CASSYGQGSTEAFF. The whole variable domain, remainder taken from reference TRBV11-3 and TRBJ1-1, is EAGVVQSPRYKIIEKKQPVAFWCNPISGHNTLYWYLQNLGQGPELLIRYENEEAVDDSQLPKDRFSAERLKGVDSTLKIQPAELGDSAVYLCASSYGQGSTEAFFGQGTRLTVV.

The rearrangement uses TRBV9 and TRBJ2-5; unclear D gene. The germline V gene encodes CDR1 SGDLS and CDR2 YYNGEE. V was trimmed by 2 bases and J by 1 base, leaving 15 bases between them. This CDR3 is built from 16 residues. CDR3 sequence (DNA): TGTGCCAGCAGCGTGGGGTTTGGTTTACTCCAAGAGACCCAGTACTTC. Amino acids: CASSVGFGLLQETQYF.

The V and J genes are TRBV6-4 and TRBJ2-1; 7 bases line up with TRBD1. The CDR3 runs 15 residues. V shed 0 bases, J shed 4 bases, and the junction held 3 bases outside the gene matches. Germline values: CDR1 MRHNA, CDR2 SNTAGT. The CDR3 nucleotides are TGTGCCAGCAGTGACTCAGGGGGCGATTACAATGAGCAGTTCTTC. This translates into CASSDSGGDYNEQFF.

The rearrangement uses TRBV25-1 and TRBJ2-3, with D hard to call. The germline gives CDR1 MGHDK, CDR2 SYGVNS. The length of the CDR3 is 13 residues. Trimming removed 5 bases from V and 0 bases from J, with 6 bases in between. The CDR3 DNA is TGTGCCAGCAGTAGCTTTAGCACAGATACGCAGTATTTT. It yields the protein CASSSFSTDTQYF. Full variable domain (outside the CDR3, taken from reference TRBV25-1 and TRBJ2-3): EADIYQTPRYLVIGTGKKITLECSQTMGHDKMYWYQQDPGMELHLIHYSYGVNSTEKGDLSSESTVSRIRTEHFPLTLESARPSHTSQYLCASSSFSTDTQYFGPGTRLTVL.

The chain combines TRBV11-2 with TRBJ2-7; 9 bases align to TRBD1. This CDR3 has 14 amino acids. Germline CDR1 is SGHAT and CDR2 is FQNNGV. After removal of 3 bases from V and 5 bases from J, the junction contained 5 bases not matched to a gene. CDR3 DNA sequence: TGTGCCAGCAGCTTCCGGGACAGGGTACACGAGCAGTACTTC. Translated, it gives CASSFRDRVHEQYF.

The chain recombines TRBV6-4 with TRBJ2-1; 7 positions match TRBD1. J was trimmed by 7 bases and V by 2 bases; bases with no gene match: 2. The CDR3 length is 13 residues. Germline V gene sequence: CDR1 MRHNA, CDR2 SNTAGT. In DNA, the CDR3 is TGTGCCAGCAGTGACACGGACAGGAATGAGCAGTTCTTC. Amino acids: CASSDTDRNEQFF.

The chain joins TRBV2 to TRBJ2-5; 7 bases fit TRBD1. Matching the DNA end better, TRBJ2-7 makes the J call doubtful. Looked up from germline, CDR1 is SNHLY and CDR2 is FYNNEI. The CDR3 runs to 15 residues. The CDR3 DNA follows: TGTGCCAGCAGATTATACAGGGGACCCGCCTACGAGCAGTACTTC. Protein: CASRLYRGPAYEQYF.

The genes are TRBV28 and TRBJ1-4; D remains unclear. The CDR3 is 13 amino acids. Germline CDR1 reads MDHEN; CDR2 reads SYDVKM. Trimming took off 6 bases at V and 8 bases at J, with 13 bases between the two ends. CDR3 in DNA: TGTGCCAGCAGCTTCTTGGTGGAGGAAAAACTGTTTTTT. Protein: CASSFLVEEKLFF.

This clone showed up just once. Other DNA sequences of this sample code for an identical CDR3. The V and J genes are TRBV4-3 and TRBJ2-5, with a possible D match to TRBD1 (6 bases). Germline V gene sequence: CDR1 LGHNA, CDR2 YSLEER. The CDR3 has 15 amino acids. Trimming took 1 base from V and 9 from J, leaving 18 bases between them. CDR3 in DNA: TGCGCCAGCAGCCAAGTGCACGGACAGCCCGGAGCCCAGTACTTC. Its translation is CASSQVHGQPGAQYF.

The chain carries TRBV30 and TRBJ1-4; D not resolved. This CDR3 region has 11 residues. V lost 0 bases and J 10 bases, leaving 6 bases between the germline ends. CDR1 GTSNPN and CDR2 SVGIG come from the germline V gene (reference sequence). CDR3 nucleotides: TGTGCCTGGAGTGTACTGGGAAAACTGTTTTTT. This encodes CAWSVLGKLFF.

The genes are TRBV10-3 and TRBJ2-1, with TRBD1 matching 8 bases. Germline CDR1 ENHRY, CDR2 SYGVKD. The CDR3 runs 14 residues. Trimming took 10 bases from V and 4 from J; bases not matched to a gene: 9. CDR3 loop: CATATGAIYNEQFF. As DNA, the CDR3 is TGTGCCACCGCGACAGGGGCCATATACAATGAGCAGTTCTTC.

The chain joins TRBV5-3 to TRBJ1-4; D unresolved. TRBV5-3 is identified as an open reading frame with a role that is uncertain. This CDR3 is built from 16 residues. Trimming removed 4 bases from V and 0 bases from J, with 13 bases in between. The CDR3 loop reads CARSPGGFATNEKLFF. The DNA for the CDR3 is TGTGCCAGAAGCCCAGGAGGGTTTGCAACTAATGAAAAACTGTTTTTT.

The chain uses TRBV4-3 and TRBJ1-2; 9 positions agree with TRBD1. This CDR3 spans 16 amino acids. Losses at the gene ends were 0 bases for V and 4 bases for J; bases not matched to a gene: 6. The germline gives CDR1 LGHNA, CDR2 YSLEER. Here the CDR3 reads CASSQDLRDRVYGYTF. The CDR3 region has the DNA TGCGCCAGCAGCCAAGATCTTCGGGACAGGGTCTATGGCTACACCTTC.

Only one count was recorded for this clone. The chain is built from TRBV19 and TRBJ2-7; D call uncertain. The CDR3 extends over 14 amino acids. V lost 3 bases and J 4 bases, leaving 13 bases between the germline ends. Germline lookup yields CDR1 LNHDA and CDR2 SQIVND (reference sequence). The CDR3 reads CASSITHGEYEQYF. CDR3 coding DNA: TGTGCCAGTAGTATTACGCATGGGGAATACGAGCAGTACTTC.

The chain recombines TRBV4-3 with TRBJ2-3; 8 nucleotides line up with TRBD2. After removal of 0 bases from V and 4 bases from J, the junction contained 6 bases not matched to a gene. The CDR3 consists of 16 residues. Germline CDR1 LGHNA, CDR2 YSLEER. This CDR3 reads CASSQDYGRGADTQYF. CDR3 sequence (DNA): TGCGCCAGCAGCCAAGATTACGGGAGGGGCGCAGATACGCAGTATTTT.

CDR3 nucleotides: TGTGCCTGGAGTGTAGGGGGGACAGGGGTTGAAAAACTGTTTTTT. This gives the protein CAWSVGGTGVEKLFF. The chain has TRBV30 and TRBJ1-4, with 10 bases fitting TRBD1. The germline V gene encodes CDR1 GTSNPN and CDR2 SVGIG (reference sequence). The CDR3 is made up of 15 amino acids. V shed 0 bases, J shed 7 bases, and the junction held 5 bases outside the gene matches. Combining the CDR3 with reference TRBV30 and TRBJ1-4 gives the whole variable domain SQTIHQWPATLVQPVGSPLSLECTVEGTSNPNLYWYRQAAGRGLQLLFYSVGIGQISSEVPQNLSASRPQDRQFILSSKKLLLSDSGFYLCAWSVGGTGVEKLFFGSGTQLSVL.

This clone was detected only a few times. The chain employs TRBV11-2 and TRBJ1-6; weak D call: TRBD1 (6 bases). The CDR3 contains 15 residues. The V and J ends lost 5 bases and 10 bases respectively, with 18 bases between them. The germline gives CDR1 SGHAT, CDR2 FQNNGV. The CDR3 nucleotides read TGTGCCAGCAGCCCACGAGGGGACATGAGCTCACCCCTCCACTTT. Its translation: CASSPRGDMSSPLHF.